A selection of T cell receptor beta chains follows, all from one sample in a study of patients and donors after allogeneic stem cell transplantation. TCRdb independently ran MiXCR on the RT-PCR reads; one entry per CDR3 protein. The sample lists hundreds of thousands of distinct CDR3 sequences, 14% seen once, with roughly 12% in the top ten. The sample consisted of blood, either unsorted or a sorted T cell fraction (not recorded which). Receptors originate from a human donor who was either an allogeneic HSCT recipient or a stem cell or donor lymphocyte infusion donor (not recorded which). It is not recorded whose cells these are; they may come from a transplant donor. The CDR3 runs from the conserved cysteine through the conserved F or W. A D gene is named only where the DNA matches it firmly. Clone size is not always given. Where it is, it says once, few, many or a class for expanded clones.

TRBV5-4	TRBD2	TRBJ2-2	NA	TGTGCCAGCAGCTTGAGGCGGGAGGGCCGGACCGGGGAGCTGTTTTTT	CASSLRREGRTGELFF
TRBV7-9	NA	TRBJ1-1	many	TGTGCAGGGCTGCGGGAAGCTCTCACTGAAGCTTTCTTT	CAGLREALTEAFF
TRBV19	NA	TRBJ2-5	NA	TGTGCCAGTAGTATTCAGGGACGGCATTACTTC	CASSIQGRHYF
TRBV5-6	TRBD1	TRBJ1-2	NA	TGTGCCAGCAGCCCCTCCTTTTACAGGGGCTCTACTTCTAACTATGGCTACACCTTC	CASSPSFYRGSTSNYGYTF
TRBV19	NA	TRBJ2-2	few	TGTGCCAGTAGTATCTCGGGAGTGAGGACCGGGGAGCTGTTTTTT	CASSISGVRTGELFF
TRBV9	NA	TRBJ1-6	many	TGTGCCAGCAGCGTGGACCTGCTCGGGAATTCACCCCTCCACTTT	CASSVDLLGNSPLHF
TRBV5-1	TRBD1	TRBJ1-2	NA	TGCGCCAGCAGCTGGAAGTCCCGGGACAGGGCTGATGGCTACACCTTC	CASSWKSRDRADGYTF
TRBV5-6	TRBD1	TRBJ1-6	NA	TGTGCCAGCAGCCCAGCCCGGGACAGGGGATTTAATTCACCCCTCCACTTT	CASSPARDRGFNSPLHF
TRBV20-1	TRBD2	TRBJ2-5	few	TGCAGTGCTAGCGGAGCTAGCGGCAAAGAGACCCAGTACTTC	CSASGASGKETQYF
TRBV19	NA	TRBJ1-5	NA	TGTGCCAGTACAGGGAATGGCTATCAGCCCCAGCATTTT	CASTGNGYQPQHF
TRBV2	TRBD2	TRBJ2-7	many	TGTGCCAGCAGGGAACTAGCGACTACCTACGAGCAGTACTTC	CASRELATTYEQYF
TRBV14	NA	TRBJ2-7	many	TGTGCCAGCAGCCCTTCCCTGAAGGGGTCGCTCGAGCAGTACTTC	CASSPSLKGSLEQYF
TRBV20-1	NA	TRBJ2-3	NA	TGCAGTGCCTTACTCACCTTTGGCGGGAACACAGATACGCAGTATTTT	CSALLTFGGNTDTQYF
TRBV6-5	TRBD2	TRBJ2-1	few	TGTGCCAGCAGTTACGCGGGACTAGCGGAAAACAATGAGCAGTTCTTC	CASSYAGLAENNEQFF
TRBV5-1	TRBD1	TRBJ2-3	few	TGCGCCAGCAGCGGGCCTACAGGGGACCCCGGGGATACGCAGTATTTT	CASSGPTGDPGDTQYF
TRBV7-2	TRBD2	TRBJ2-3	many	TGTGCCAGCAGCTCTCTAGCGGGATCAGATACGCAGTATTTT	CASSSLAGSDTQYF
TRBV15	NA	TRBJ2-5	NA	TGTGCCACCAGCAGAGATCTGGGCAGGGAAGAGACCCAGTACTTC	CATSRDLGREETQYF
TRBV6-2/TRBV6-3	NA	TRBJ1-5	NA	TGTGCCAGCAGGACGAGTAGCAATCAGCCCCAGCATTTT	CASRTSSNQPQHF
TRBV20-1	TRBD2	TRBJ2-3	many	TGCAGTGCTAGAGATCTCGAAGCGGGAGAAACAGATACGCAGTATTTT	CSARDLEAGETDTQYF
TRBV30	TRBD1	TRBJ1-4	few	TGTGCCTGGAGTAGTGACAGGGGGCAGGGGACTAATGAAAAACTGTTTTTT	CAWSSDRGQGTNEKLFF
TRBV20-1	NA	TRBJ1-5	NA	TGCAGTGCTAAGGACGAGACCCCTTTTAATAGCAATCAGCCCCAGCATTTT	CSAKDETPFNSNQPQHF
TRBV20-1	NA	TRBJ2-1	few	TGCAGTGCCATAATGGACGGGAGCTCCTACAATGAGCAGTTCTTC	CSAIMDGSSYNEQFF
TRBV20-1	NA	TRBJ2-1	NA	TGCAGTGCTAGAAGCGGGTCCAATGAGCAGTTCTTC	CSARSGSNEQFF
TRBV29-1	NA	TRBJ1-1	few	TGCAGCGTCTCGTTTGACCGGCGGAACACTGAAGCTTTCTTT	CSVSFDRRNTEAFF
TRBV7-2	NA	TRBJ2-2	few	TGTGCCAGCAGCCGGCAGGGAGGGGGCTCCACCGGGGAGCTGTTTTTT	CASSRQGGGSTGELFF
TRBV24-1	TRBD1	TRBJ1-5	few	TGTGCCACCAGTGATCGTCGGACAGGGTCTCAAAAACGGTGTCAGCCCCAGCATTTT	CATSDRRTGSQKRCQPQHF
TRBV10-3	NA	TRBJ2-3	few	TGTGCCATCGGGACTTCTAAGGATACGCAGTATTTT	CAIGTSKDTQYF
TRBV12-3/TRBV12-4	TRBD1	TRBJ1-4	many	TGTGCCAGCAGTTTAGGGGGGACAGGGGATTCAGAAAAACTGTTTTTT	CASSLGGTGDSEKLFF